The entry below gives a single TCR beta chain sequence along with its context. The CDR3 extends over 12 amino acids. Per germline, CDR1 SGHTA and CDR2 FQGTGA. The V and J ends lost 3 bases and 7 bases respectively, with 7 bases between them. The method was immunoSEQ multiplex PCR; TCRdb's version includes in-frame clones alone and lacks a portion of them. The table includes around 10,000 clones, around 81% detected once. This sample was included in a study of immune evolution from preneoplasia to lung adenocarcinoma. The chain combines TRBV7-3 with TRBJ2-1; the D call may be TRBD1 or TRBD2 (5 bases each). The receptor comes from a person aged 55-80 years with lung adenocarcinoma. Sequencing input: FFPE minimally invasive lung adenocarcinoma tissue. The CDR3 loop reads CASSLRGNEQFF. CDR3 DNA sequence: TGTGCCAGCAGCTTGAGGGGTAATGAGCAGTTCTTC.